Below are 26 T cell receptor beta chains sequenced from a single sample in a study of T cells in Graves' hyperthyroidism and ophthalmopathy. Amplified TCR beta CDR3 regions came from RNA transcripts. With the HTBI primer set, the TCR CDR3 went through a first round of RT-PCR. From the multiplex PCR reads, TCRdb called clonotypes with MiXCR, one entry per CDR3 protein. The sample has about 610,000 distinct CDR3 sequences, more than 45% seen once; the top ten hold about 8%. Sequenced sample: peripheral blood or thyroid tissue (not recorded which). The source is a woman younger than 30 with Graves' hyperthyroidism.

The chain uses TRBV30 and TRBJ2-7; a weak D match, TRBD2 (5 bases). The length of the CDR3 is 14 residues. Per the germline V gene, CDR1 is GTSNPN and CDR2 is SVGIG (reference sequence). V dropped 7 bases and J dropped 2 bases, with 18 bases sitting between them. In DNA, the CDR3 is TGTGCCTACAGACGAGGGCCCGGGGCCTACGAGCAGTACTTC. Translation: CAYRRGPGAYEQYF.

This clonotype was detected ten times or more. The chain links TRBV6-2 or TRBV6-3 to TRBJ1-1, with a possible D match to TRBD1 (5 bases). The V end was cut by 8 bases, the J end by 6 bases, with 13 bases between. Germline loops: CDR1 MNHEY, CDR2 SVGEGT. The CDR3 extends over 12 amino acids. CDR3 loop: CASRSPGAEAFF. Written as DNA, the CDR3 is TGTGCCAGCCGTTCTCCGGGGGCTGAAGCTTTCTTT.

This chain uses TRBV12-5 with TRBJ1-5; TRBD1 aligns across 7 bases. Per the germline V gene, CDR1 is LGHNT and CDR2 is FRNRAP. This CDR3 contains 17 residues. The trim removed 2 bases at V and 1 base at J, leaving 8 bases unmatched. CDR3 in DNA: TGTGCTAGTGGTTTGAAGACAGGGCCCCGGAGCAATCAGCCCCAGCATTTT. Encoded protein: CASGLKTGPRSNQPQHF.

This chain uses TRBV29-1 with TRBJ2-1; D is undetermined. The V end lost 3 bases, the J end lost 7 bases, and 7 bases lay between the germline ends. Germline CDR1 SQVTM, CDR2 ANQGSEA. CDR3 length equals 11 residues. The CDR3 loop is CSVDVRNEQFF. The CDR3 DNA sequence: TGCAGCGTTGACGTGAGGAATGAGCAGTTCTTC.

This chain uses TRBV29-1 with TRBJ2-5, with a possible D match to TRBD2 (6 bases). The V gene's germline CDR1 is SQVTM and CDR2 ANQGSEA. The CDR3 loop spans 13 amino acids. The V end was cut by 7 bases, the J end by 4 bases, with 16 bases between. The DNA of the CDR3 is TGCAGCGCCACCGGGAGTAGGGCAGAGACCCAGTACTTC. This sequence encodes CSATGSRAETQYF.

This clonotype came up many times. This CDR3 reads CASSPGLDGEQYF. The CDR3 bases are TGTGCCAGCAGCCCAGGGCTAGATGGTGAGCAGTACTTC. J is TRBJ2-7 and V is TRBV7-9; D is possibly TRBD1 (5 bases). CDR3 length: 13 amino acids. Trimming took 5 bases from V and 7 from J, leaving 15 bases between them. Germline-derived CDR1 and CDR2 are SEHNR and FQNEAQ (reference sequence).

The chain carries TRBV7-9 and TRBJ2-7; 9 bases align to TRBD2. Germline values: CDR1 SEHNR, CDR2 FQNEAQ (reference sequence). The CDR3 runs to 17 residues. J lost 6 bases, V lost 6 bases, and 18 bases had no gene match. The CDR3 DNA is TGTGCCAGCAGTCCAACGGGAAGCGGGAGGACCGCTTCCGAGCAGTACTTC. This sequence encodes CASSPTGSGRTASEQYF.

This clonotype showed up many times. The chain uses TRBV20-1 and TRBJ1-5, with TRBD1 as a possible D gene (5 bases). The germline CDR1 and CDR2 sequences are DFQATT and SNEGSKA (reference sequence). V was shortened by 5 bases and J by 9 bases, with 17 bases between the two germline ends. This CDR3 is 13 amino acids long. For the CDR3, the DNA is TGCAGTGCTCCGAAGGACGGGGGTCGGCCCCAGCATTTT. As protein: CSAPKDGGRPQHF.

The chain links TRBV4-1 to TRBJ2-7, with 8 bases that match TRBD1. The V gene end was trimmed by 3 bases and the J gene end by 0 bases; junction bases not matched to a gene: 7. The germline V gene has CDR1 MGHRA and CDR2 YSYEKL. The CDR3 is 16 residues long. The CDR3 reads CASSQPGTGGSYEQYF. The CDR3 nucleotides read TGCGCCAGCAGCCAGCCGGGGACAGGAGGCTCCTACGAGCAGTACTTC.

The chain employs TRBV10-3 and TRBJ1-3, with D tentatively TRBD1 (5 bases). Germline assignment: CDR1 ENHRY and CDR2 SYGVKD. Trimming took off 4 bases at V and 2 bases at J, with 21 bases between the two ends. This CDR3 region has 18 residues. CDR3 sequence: CAISVRGASEVTGNTIYF. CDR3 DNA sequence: TGTGCCATCAGTGTCCGCGGGGCGTCAGAAGTAACTGGAAACACCATATATTTT.

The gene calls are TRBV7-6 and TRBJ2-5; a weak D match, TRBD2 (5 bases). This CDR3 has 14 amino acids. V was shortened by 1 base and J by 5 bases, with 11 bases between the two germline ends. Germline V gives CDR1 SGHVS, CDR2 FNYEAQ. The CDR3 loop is CASSLGVGEETQYF. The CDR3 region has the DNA TGTGCCAGCAGCTTAGGGGTGGGAGAGGAGACCCAGTACTTC.

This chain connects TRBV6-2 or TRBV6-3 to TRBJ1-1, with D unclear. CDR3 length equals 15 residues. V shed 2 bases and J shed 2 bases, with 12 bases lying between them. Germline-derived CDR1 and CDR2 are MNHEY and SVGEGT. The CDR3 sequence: CASSYEREVNTEAFF. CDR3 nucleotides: TGTGCCAGCAGTTACGAGCGGGAGGTAAACACTGAAGCTTTCTTT.

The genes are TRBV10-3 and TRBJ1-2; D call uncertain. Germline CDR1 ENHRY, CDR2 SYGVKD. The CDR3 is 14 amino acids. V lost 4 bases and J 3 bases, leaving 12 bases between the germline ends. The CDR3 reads CAISAAKGHYGYTF. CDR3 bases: TGTGCCATCAGTGCCGCTAAGGGTCACTATGGCTACACCTTC.

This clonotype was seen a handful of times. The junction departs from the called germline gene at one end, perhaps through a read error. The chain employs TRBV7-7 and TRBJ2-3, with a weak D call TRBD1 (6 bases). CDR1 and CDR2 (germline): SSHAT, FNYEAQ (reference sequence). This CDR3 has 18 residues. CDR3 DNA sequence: TGTGCTAGCAGCCCCCATCCCCGGGGACACCGTAGCACAGATACGCAGTATTTT. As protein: CASSPHPRGHRSTDTQYF.

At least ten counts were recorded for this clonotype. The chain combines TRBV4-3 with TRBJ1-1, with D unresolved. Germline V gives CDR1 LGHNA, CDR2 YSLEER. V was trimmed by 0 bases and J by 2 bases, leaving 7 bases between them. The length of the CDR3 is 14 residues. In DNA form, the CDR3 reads TGCGCCAGCAGCCAAGAGGCAGGAAACACTGAAGCTTTCTTT. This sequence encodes CASSQEAGNTEAFF.

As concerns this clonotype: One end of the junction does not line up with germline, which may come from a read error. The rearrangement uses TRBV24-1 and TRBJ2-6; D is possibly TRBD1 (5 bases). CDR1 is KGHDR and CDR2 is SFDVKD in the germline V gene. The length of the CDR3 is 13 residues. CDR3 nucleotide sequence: TGTGCCACCAGTGAGGGTGGGGCCAACGTCCTGGCTTTC. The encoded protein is CATSEGGANVLAF.

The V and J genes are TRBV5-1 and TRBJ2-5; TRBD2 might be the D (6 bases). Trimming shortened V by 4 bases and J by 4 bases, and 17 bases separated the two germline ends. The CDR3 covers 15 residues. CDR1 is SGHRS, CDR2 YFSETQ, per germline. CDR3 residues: CASSVYSGSGETQYF. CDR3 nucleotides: TGCGCCAGCAGCGTTTACTCCGGGAGCGGAGAGACCCAGTACTTC.

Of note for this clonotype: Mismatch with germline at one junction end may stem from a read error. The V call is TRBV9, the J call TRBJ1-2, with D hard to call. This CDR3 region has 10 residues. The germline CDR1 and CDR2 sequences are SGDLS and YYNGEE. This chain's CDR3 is CASSARLVLF. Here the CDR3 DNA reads TGTGCCAGCAGCGCCCGACTAGTTCTCTTC.

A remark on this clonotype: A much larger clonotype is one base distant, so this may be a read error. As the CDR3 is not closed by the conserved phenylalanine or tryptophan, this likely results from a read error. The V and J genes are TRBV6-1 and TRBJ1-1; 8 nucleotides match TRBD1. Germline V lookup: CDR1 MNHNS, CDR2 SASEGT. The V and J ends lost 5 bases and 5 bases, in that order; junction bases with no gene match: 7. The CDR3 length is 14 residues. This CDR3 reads CASSRRGLETEAFL. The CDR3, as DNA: TGTGCCAGCAGTCGCAGGGGGCTTGAGACTGAAGCTTTCCTT.

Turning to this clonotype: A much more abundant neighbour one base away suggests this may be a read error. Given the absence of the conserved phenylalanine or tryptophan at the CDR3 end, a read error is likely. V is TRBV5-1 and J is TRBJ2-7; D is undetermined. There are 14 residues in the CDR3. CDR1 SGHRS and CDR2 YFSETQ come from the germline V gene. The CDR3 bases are TGTGCCAGCAGCTTTTTGGGCCCTAGGGACGAGCAGTACCTC. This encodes CASSFLGPRDEQYL.

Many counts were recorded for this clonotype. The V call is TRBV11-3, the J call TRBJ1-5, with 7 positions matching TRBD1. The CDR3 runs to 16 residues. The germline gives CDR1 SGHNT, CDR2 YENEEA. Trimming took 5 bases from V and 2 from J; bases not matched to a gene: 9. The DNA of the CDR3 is TGTGCCAGCAGCCCCGGACAGGATAAGGGCAATCAGCCCCAGCATTTT. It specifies CASSPGQDKGNQPQHF.

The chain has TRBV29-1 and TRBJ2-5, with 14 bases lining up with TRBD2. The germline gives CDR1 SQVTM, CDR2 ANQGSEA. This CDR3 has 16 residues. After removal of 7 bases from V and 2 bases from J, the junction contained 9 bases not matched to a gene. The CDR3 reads CSAETGLAGVQETQYF. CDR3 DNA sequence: TGCAGCGCCGAAACGGGACTAGCGGGAGTTCAAGAGACCCAGTACTTC.

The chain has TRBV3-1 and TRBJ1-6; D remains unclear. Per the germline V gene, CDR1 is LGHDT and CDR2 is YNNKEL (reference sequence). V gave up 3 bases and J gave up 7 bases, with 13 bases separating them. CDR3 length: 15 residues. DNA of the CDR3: TGTGCCAGCAGCCACGGGCCGAGCCCAAATTCACCCCTCCACTTT. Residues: CASSHGPSPNSPLHF.

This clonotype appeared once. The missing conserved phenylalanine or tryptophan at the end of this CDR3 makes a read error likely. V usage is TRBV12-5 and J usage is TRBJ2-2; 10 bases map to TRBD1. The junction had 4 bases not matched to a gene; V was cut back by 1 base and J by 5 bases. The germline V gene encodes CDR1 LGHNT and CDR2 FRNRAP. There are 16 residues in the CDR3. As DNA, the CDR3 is TGTGCTAGTGGTTTGGGGACAGGGGGGAGGACCGGGGAGCTGTTTTCT. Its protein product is CASGLGTGGRTGELFS.

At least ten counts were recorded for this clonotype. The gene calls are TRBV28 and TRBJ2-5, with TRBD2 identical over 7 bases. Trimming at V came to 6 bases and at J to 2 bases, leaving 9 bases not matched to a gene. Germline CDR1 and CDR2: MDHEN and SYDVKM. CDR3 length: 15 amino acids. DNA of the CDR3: TGTGCCAGCAGGGCGCCTGGACTAGTACAAGAGACCCAGTACTTC. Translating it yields CASRAPGLVQETQYF.

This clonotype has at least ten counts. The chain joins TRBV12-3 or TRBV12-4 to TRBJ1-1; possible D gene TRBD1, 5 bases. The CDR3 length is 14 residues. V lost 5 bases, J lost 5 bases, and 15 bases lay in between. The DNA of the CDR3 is TGTGCCAGCAGTCCTGACAGAACGGAGACTGAAGCTTTCTTT. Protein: CASSPDRTETEAFF.